Below, 14 T cell receptor beta chains from the same sample are listed, as sequenced in a study of response to subunit inactivated influenza vaccine. TCRdb used MiXCR to reprocess the RT-PCR reads, holding one entry per CDR3 protein. Of 200,000 to 300,000 distinct CDR3 sequences in the sample, 12% were seen once. Sequenced here: non-naive T cells sorted from PBMCs, sampled 14 days before vaccination. The source is a man aged 50 or older who received an inactivated influenza vaccine.

This clonotype has a handful of counts. The chain links TRBV5-4 to TRBJ2-3; D is possibly TRBD1 (5 bases). The germline V and J ends were trimmed by 2 bases and 6 bases, with 19 bases remaining between them. This CDR3 comprises 16 residues. Germline CDR1 is SGHNT and CDR2 is YYREEE (reference sequence). In DNA, the CDR3 is TGTGCCAGCAGCTTCTACGCCACAGGAACGGCTGATACGCAGTATTTT. Translated, it gives CASSFYATGTADTQYF.

The J gene is TRBJ1-2, the V gene TRBV28; the D is unclear. Germline V gene sequence: CDR1 MDHEN, CDR2 SYDVKM. V was shortened by 2 bases and J by 8 bases, with 6 bases between the two germline ends. The CDR3 has 11 residues. The CDR3 nucleotides are TGTGCCAGCAGTTTAGGTAGGGGCTACACCTTC. Its translation is CASSLGRGYTF.

In this sample, this clonotype turned up a few times. The rearrangement joins TRBV24-1 to TRBJ1-4, with D unresolved. The ends were cut back, 9 bases at V and 0 bases at J, with 19 bases in the middle. Germline values: CDR1 KGHDR, CDR2 SFDVKD. This CDR3 has 17 amino acids. CDR3 in amino acids: CATPRYEVVATNEKLFF. The DNA of the CDR3 is TGTGCCACCCCAAGATACGAGGTAGTTGCAACTAATGAAAAACTGTTTTTT.

This clonotype has only a few counts. The gene calls are TRBV11-2 and TRBJ2-3; the D gene is possibly TRBD1 (6 bases). Trimming took off 2 bases at V and 2 bases at J, with 11 bases between the two ends. The CDR3 sequence is 15 residues long. Germline values: CDR1 SGHAT, CDR2 FQNNGV. The CDR3 sequence is CASSLSRGLTDTQYF. The CDR3 DNA follows: TGTGCCAGCAGCTTAAGCAGGGGCCTCACAGATACGCAGTATTTT.

This clonotype was recorded only once. V is TRBV6-2 or TRBV6-3 and J is TRBJ2-3, with 7 bases identical to TRBD1. The CDR3 length is 14 residues. Per germline, CDR1 MNHEY and CDR2 SVGEGT. After removal of 6 bases from V and 5 bases from J, the junction contained 8 bases not matched to a gene. CDR3 in amino acids: CASRQTGDGDTQYF. DNA of the CDR3: TGTGCCAGCAGGCAAACAGGGGACGGAGATACGCAGTATTTT.

In its sample, this clonotype was seen many times. The J gene is TRBJ2-1, the V gene TRBV20-1; 9 positions match TRBD2. Germline V lookup: CDR1 DFQATT, CDR2 SNEGSKA (reference sequence). The CDR3 sequence is 18 residues long. V dropped 6 bases and J dropped 3; count of bases not matched to a gene: 18. CDR3 residues: CSAPAREVAGGNYNEQFF. In DNA, the CDR3 is TGCAGTGCCCCCGCCCGGGAGGTGGCGGGAGGGAACTACAATGAGCAGTTCTTC.

This clonotype has a count of ten or more. This chain connects TRBV5-5 to TRBJ1-6; TRBD1 aligns across 8 bases. Germline V gene lookup returns CDR1 SGHKS and CDR2 YYEKEE (reference sequence). The CDR3 spans 14 residues. Trimming at V came to 4 bases and at J to 7 bases, leaving 4 bases not matched to a gene. The CDR3: CASSPGTGNSPLHF. DNA for the CDR3: TGTGCCAGCAGCCCCGGGACAGGCAATTCACCCCTCCACTTT. The full variable domain, completed using reference TRBV5-5 and TRBJ1-6, is DAGVTQSPTHLIKTRGQQVTLRCSPISGHKSVSWYQQVLGQGPQFIFQYYEKEERGRGNFPDRFSARQFPNYSSELNVNALLLGDSALYLCASSPGTGNSPLHFGNGTRLTVT.

In regard to this clonotype: Its ends do not fully match the called genes, so a read error is possible. The chain is built from TRBV29-1 and TRBJ2-1; TRBD2 aligns across 7 bases. From germline, CDR1 is SQVTM and CDR2 ANQGSEA. CDR3 length: 14 residues. Here the CDR3 DNA reads TGCAGCGTCGAAGATCCAGCGGGATCGGCGTTGGAGTTCTTC. Encoded protein: CSVEDPAGSALEFF.

Comments on this clonotype: One end of the junction does not line up with germline, which may come from a read error. This chain links TRBV12-3 or TRBV12-4 with TRBJ1-6; no firm D call. CDR3 size: 16 residues. The CDR3 nucleotides read TGTGCCAGCAGCTTAGCCGGGCAGCGGGATAATTCACCCCTCCACTTT. Its translation is CASSLAGQRDNSPLHF.

The V call is TRBV28, the J call TRBJ1-1; D is perhaps TRBD1 (6 bases). V lost 6 bases and J 1 base, leaving 12 bases between the germline ends. The CDR3 is 14 residues long. CDR1 is MDHEN, CDR2 SYDVKM, per germline. CDR3 DNA sequence: TGTGCCAGCAGGGCGGGGGCGACGAACACTGAAGCTTTCTTT. Its protein is CASRAGATNTEAFF.

This clonotype was seen only a few times. This chain uses TRBV5-1 with TRBJ2-7, with no clear D. V was pared by 4 bases and J by 6 bases, with 14 bases between. The CDR3 length is 13 residues. Germline CDR1 SGHRS, CDR2 YFSETQ. The CDR3 reads CASSLDWGTEQYF. CDR3 bases: TGCGCCAGCAGCCTCGACTGGGGAACCGAGCAGTACTTC.

This clonotype has only a few counts. The V and J genes are TRBV5-6 and TRBJ2-1; 7 nucleotides agree with TRBD1. The CDR3 has 11 residues. The V gene's germline CDR1 is SGHDT and CDR2 YYEEEE. Germline trimming cut 1 base from V and 15 bases from J; bases unmatched to any gene: 4. The CDR3 region is CASSLSTGMFF. CDR3 in DNA: TGTGCCAGCAGCTTGTCGACAGGGATGTTCTTC.

V is TRBV6-1 and J is TRBJ1-2; D is unclear. The CDR3 has 15 amino acids. V was trimmed by 7 bases and J by 1 base, leaving 16 bases between them. CDR1 and CDR2 from the germline V gene are MNHNS and SASEGT. CDR3 DNA sequence: TGTGCCAGCAAAAAGGGTCTTTTGATTAACTATGGCTACACCTTC. It encodes CASKKGLLINYGYTF.

This clonotype came up many times. The chain uses TRBV4-2 and TRBJ2-7; D gene ambiguous. Germline CDR1 and CDR2: LGHNA and YNFKEQ. The CDR3 has 13 amino acids. Between the trimmed V and J ends, which lost 0 bases and 3 bases, there was a span of 6 bases. The CDR3 DNA reads as TGTGCCAGCAGCCAAGAACGAGGCTACGAGCAGTACTTC. This sequence encodes CASSQERGYEQYF.